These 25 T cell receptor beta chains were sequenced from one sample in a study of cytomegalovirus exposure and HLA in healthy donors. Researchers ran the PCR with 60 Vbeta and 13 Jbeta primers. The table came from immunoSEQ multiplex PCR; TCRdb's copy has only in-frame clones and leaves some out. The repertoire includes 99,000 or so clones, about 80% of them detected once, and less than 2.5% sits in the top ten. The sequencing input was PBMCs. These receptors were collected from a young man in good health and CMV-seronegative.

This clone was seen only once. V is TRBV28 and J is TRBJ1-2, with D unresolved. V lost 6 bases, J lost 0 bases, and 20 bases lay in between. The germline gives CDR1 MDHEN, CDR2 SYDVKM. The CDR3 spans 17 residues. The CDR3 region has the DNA TGTGCCAGCAGATTAGGCACGGCGGGCGCAGCTAACTATGGCTACACCTTC. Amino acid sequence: CASRLGTAGAANYGYTF.

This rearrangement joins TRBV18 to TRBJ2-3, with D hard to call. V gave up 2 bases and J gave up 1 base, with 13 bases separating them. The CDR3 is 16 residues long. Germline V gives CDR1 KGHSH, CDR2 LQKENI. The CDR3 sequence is CASSPGLHPGTDTQYF. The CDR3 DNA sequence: TGTGCCAGCTCACCAGGGCTCCATCCTGGCACAGATACGCAGTATTTT. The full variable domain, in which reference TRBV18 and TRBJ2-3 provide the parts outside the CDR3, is NAGVMQNPRHLVRRRGQEARLRCSPMKGHSHVYWYRQLPEEGLKFMVYLQKENIIDESGMPKERFSAEFPKEGPSILRIQQVVRGDSAAYFCASSPGLHPGTDTQYFGPGTRLTVL.

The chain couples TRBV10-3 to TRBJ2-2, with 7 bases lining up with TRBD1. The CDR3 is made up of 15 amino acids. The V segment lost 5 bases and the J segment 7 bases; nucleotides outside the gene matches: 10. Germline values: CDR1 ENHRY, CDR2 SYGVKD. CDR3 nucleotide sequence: TGTGCCATCAGTCGAGACAGGGTCAACGGCGGGGAGCTGTTTTTT. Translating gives CAISRDRVNGGELFF.

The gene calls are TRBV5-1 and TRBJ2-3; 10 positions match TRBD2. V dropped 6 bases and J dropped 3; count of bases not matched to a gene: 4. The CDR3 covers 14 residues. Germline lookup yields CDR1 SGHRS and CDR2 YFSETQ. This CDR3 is CASTAGGQTDTQYF. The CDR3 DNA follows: TGCGCCAGCACAGCGGGGGGGCAAACAGATACGCAGTATTTT.

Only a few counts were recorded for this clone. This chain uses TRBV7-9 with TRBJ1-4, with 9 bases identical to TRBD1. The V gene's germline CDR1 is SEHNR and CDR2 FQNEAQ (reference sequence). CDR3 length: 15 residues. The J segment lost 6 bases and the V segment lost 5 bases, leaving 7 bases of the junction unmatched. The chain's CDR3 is CASSVWGDRDEKLFF. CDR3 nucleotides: TGTGCCAGCAGCGTATGGGGGGACAGGGATGAAAAACTGTTTTTT.

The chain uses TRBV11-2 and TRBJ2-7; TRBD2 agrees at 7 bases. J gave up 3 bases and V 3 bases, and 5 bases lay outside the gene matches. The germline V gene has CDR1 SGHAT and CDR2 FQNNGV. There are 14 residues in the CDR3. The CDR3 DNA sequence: TGTGCCAGCAGCTTTAGCGGGCCGAACTACGAGCAGTACTTC. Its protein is CASSFSGPNYEQYF.

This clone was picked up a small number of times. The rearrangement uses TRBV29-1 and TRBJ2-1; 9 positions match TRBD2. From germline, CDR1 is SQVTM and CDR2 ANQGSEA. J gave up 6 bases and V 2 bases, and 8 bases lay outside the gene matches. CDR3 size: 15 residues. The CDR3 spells CSVERASRGGNEQFF. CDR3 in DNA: TGCAGCGTTGAAAGGGCCTCGCGGGGGGGCAATGAGCAGTTCTTC.

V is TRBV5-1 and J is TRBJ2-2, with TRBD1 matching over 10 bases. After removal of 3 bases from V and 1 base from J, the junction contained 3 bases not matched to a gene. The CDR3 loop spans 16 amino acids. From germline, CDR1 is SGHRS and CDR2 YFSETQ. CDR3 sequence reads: CASSSGQGMNTGELFF. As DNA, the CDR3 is TGCGCCAGCAGCTCGGGACAGGGGATGAACACCGGGGAGCTGTTTTTT.

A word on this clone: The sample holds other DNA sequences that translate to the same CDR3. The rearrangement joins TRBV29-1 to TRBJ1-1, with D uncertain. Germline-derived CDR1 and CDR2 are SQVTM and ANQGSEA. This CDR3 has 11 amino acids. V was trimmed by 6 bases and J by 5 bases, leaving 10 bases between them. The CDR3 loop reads CSVDRGTEAFF. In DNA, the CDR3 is TGCAGCGTCGACCGGGGAACTGAAGCTTTCTTT.

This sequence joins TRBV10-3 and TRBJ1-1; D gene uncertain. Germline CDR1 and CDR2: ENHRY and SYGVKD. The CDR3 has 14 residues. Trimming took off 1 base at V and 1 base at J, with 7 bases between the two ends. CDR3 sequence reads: CAISELRENTEAFF. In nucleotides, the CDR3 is TGTGCCATCAGTGAGTTACGGGAGAACACTGAAGCTTTCTTT.

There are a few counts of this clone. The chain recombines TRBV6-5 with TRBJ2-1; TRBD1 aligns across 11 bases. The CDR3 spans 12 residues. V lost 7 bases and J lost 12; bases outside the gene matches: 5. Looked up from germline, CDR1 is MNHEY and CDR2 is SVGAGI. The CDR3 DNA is TGTGCCAGCATTGGGACAGGGGGTGGGCAGTTCTTC. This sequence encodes CASIGTGGGQFF.

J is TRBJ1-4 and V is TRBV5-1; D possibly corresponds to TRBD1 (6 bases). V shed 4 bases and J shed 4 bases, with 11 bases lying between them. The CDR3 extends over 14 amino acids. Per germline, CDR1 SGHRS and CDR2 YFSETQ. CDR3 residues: CASSTGQINEKLFF. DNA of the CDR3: TGCGCCAGCAGCACCGGACAGATTAATGAAAAACTGTTTTTT.

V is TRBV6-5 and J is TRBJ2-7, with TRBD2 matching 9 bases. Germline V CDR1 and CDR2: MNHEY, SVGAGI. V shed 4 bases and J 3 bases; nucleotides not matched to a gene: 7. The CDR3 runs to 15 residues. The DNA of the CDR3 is TGTGCCAGCAGTTCCCCTCCAGCGGGGGGCTACGAGCAGTACTTC. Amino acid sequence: CASSSPPAGGYEQYF.

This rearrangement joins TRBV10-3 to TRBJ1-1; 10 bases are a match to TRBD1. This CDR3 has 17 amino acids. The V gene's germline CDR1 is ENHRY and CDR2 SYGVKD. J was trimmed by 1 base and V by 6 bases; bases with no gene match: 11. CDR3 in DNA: TGTGCCATCAGCCCTCATGGCGGACAGGGGGGGAACACTGAAGCTTTCTTT. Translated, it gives CAISPHGGQGGNTEAFF.

As DNA, the CDR3 is TGTGCCAGCAGCTTAGACTATCGGGACATTCAGTACTTC. This sequence encodes CASSLDYRDIQYF. V is TRBV7-2 and J is TRBJ2-4; D is ambiguous. The CDR3 is 13 amino acids. Germline CDR1 reads SGHTA; CDR2 reads FQGNSA. The germline V and J ends were trimmed by 1 base and 8 bases, with 9 bases remaining between them.

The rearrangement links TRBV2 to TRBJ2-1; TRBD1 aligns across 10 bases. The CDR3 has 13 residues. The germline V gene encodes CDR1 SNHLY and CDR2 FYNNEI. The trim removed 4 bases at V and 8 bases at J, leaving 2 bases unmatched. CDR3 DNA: TGTGCCAGCAGTGGACAGGGGGCCTATGAGCAGTTCTTC. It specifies CASSGQGAYEQFF.

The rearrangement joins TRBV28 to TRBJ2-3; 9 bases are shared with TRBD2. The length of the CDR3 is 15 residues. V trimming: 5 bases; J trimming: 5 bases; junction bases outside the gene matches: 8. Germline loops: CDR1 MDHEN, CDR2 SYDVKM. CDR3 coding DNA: TGTGCCAGCAGTCTGAGCGGGAGGTTAGAAGATACGCAGTATTTT. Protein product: CASSLSGRLEDTQYF.

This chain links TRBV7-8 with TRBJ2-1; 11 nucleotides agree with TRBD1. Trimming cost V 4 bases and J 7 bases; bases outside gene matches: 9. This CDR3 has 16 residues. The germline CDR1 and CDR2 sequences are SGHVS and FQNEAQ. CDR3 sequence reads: CASSSTRTGGKNEQFF. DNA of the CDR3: TGTGCCAGCAGCTCAACCCGGACAGGGGGCAAAAATGAGCAGTTCTTC.

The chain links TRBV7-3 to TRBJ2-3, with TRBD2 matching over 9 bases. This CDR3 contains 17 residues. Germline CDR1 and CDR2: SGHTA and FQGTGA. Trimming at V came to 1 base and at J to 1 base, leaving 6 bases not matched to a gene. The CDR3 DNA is TGTGCCAGCAGCTTAATAGCGGGGGAGGTTCGCACAGATACGCAGTATTTT. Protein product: CASSLIAGEVRTDTQYF.

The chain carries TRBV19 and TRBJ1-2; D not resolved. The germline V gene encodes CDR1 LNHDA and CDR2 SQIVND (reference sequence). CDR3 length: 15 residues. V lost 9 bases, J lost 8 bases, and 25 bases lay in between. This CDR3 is CASQWAKAVRLGYTF. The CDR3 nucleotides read TGTGCCAGCCAATGGGCTAAGGCCGTACGATTAGGCTACACCTTC.

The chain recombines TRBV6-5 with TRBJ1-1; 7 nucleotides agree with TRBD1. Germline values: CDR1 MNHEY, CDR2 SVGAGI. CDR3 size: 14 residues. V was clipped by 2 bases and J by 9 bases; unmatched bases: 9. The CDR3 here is CASSYTTQGRKAFF. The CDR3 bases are TGTGCCAGCAGTTACACCACACAGGGGAGGAAAGCTTTCTTT.

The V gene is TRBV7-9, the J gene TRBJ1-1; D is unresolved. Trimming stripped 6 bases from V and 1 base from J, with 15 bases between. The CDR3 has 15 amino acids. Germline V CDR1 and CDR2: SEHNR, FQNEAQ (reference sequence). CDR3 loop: CASRGSRWGNTEAFF. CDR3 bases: TGTGCCAGCAGGGGGAGTCGATGGGGGAACACTGAAGCTTTCTTT.

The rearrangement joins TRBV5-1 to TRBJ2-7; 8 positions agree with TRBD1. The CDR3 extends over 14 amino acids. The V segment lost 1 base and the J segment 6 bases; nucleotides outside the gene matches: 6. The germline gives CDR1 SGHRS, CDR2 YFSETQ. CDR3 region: CASSLRQGAGEQYF. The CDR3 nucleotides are TGCGCCAGCAGCTTGAGGCAGGGGGCCGGCGAGCAGTACTTC.

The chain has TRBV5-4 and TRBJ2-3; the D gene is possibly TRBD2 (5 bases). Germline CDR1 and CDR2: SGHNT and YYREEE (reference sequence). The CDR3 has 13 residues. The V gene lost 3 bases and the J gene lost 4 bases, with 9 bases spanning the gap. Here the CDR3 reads CASSSASPDTQYF. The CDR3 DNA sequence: TGTGCCAGCAGCTCGGCTAGCCCAGATACGCAGTATTTT.

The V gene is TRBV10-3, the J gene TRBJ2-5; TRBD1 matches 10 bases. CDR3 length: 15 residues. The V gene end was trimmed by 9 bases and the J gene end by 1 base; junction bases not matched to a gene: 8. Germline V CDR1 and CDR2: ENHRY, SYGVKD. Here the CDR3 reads CAIAPGTGVQETQYF. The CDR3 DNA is TGTGCCATAGCTCCGGGGACAGGGGTCCAAGAGACCCAGTACTTC.